These T cell receptor beta chains were read from a single sample in a study of OX40 agonist ivuxolimab in advanced cancers. Some clones are missing from TCRdb's copy, which holds only in-frame ones; the method was immunoSEQ multiplex PCR. This table holds around 72,000 clones, around four fifths found once. Sequenced here: CD4+ or CD8+ T cells sorted from blood, sampled in a trial of the OX40 agonist ivuxolimab. The origin of the receptors is an adult with an advanced solid tumor such as melanoma, head and neck, liver or kidney cancer. Both conserved end residues are part of each CDR3. Each record gives: J gene, V gene, D gene, clone size, CDR3 protein, CDR3 DNA. D genes are given only for firm matches. Size tells how often a clone was seen (once, few, many) or the class of an expanded clone, and some rows leave it out.

J: TRBJ1-2
V: TRBV28
D: TRBD1
size: .
CDR3: CASSLTGGRGYTF
DNA: TGTGCCAGCAGTTTGACAGGGGGCCGTGGCTACACCTTC

J: TRBJ2-2
V: TRBV5-5
D: .
size: .
CDR3: CASSFGGNTGELFF
DNA: TGTGCCAGCAGCTTTGGCGGTAACACCGGGGAGCTGTTTTTT

J: TRBJ1-2
V: TRBV5-1
D: .
size: .
CDR3: CASSSQGSDGYTF
DNA: TGCGCCAGCAGCTCCCAGGGGTCGGATGGCTACACCTTC

J: TRBJ2-5
V: TRBV19
D: .
size: .
CDR3: CASTPSSAQETQYF
DNA: TGTGCCAGTACACCGTCTAGCGCCCAAGAGACCCAGTACTTC

J: TRBJ2-6
V: TRBV9
D: .
size: .
CDR3: CASSSRVSGANVLTF
DNA: TGTGCCAGCAGCAGCAGGGTCTCTGGGGCCAACGTCCTGACTTTC

J: TRBJ2-7
V: TRBV11-2
D: .
size: .
CDR3: CASSFYESSYEQYF
DNA: TGTGCCAGCAGCTTTTACGAGAGCTCCTACGAGCAGTACTTC

J: TRBJ2-5
V: TRBV4-1
D: TRBD2
size: .
CDR3: CASSQTGLVQETQYF
DNA: TGCGCCAGCAGCCAAACGGGACTAGTACAAGAGACCCAGTACTTC

J: TRBJ2-3
V: TRBV5-6
D: TRBD2
size: .
CDR3: CASSSRLAGSTDTQYF
DNA: TGTGCCAGCAGCTCCCGACTAGCAGGGAGCACAGATACGCAGTATTTT

J: TRBJ1-5
V: TRBV6-5
D: TRBD1
size: .
CDR3: CASSYSPTGGRVSQHF
DNA: TGTGCCAGCAGTTACAGCCCGACAGGGGGCCGGGTGTCCCAGCATTTT

J: TRBJ2-3
V: TRBV10-3
D: .
size: few
CDR3: CASRGGSTDTQYF
DNA: TGTGCCTCCAGAGGCGGATCCACAGATACGCAGTATTTT

J: TRBJ1-6
V: TRBV6-5
D: .
size: .
CDR3: CASSYKFPASPLHF
DNA: TGTGCCAGCAGTTACAAATTTCCAGCCTCACCCCTCCACTTT

J: TRBJ2-2
V: TRBV28
D: .
size: .
CDR3: CASSLPRLNTGELFF
DNA: TGTGCCAGCAGTTTACCGAGGCTAAACACCGGGGAGCTGTTTTTT

J: TRBJ2-3
V: TRBV19
D: .
size: .
CDR3: CASSISPLGTDTQYF
DNA: TGTGCCAGTAGTATCTCCCCACTGGGCACAGATACGCAGTATTTT

J: TRBJ1-2
V: TRBV6-4
D: .
size: .
CDR3: CASSVTTGGYGYTF
DNA: TGTGCCAGCAGTGTGACGACGGGGGGCTATGGCTACACCTTC

J: TRBJ1-1
V: TRBV2
D: .
size: .
CDR3: CATLDRNTEAFF
DNA: TGTGCCACCTTGGACAGAAACACTGAAGCTTTCTTT

J: TRBJ1-2
V: TRBV7-9
D: TRBD1
size: .
CDR3: CASSVWTGNYGYTF
DNA: TGTGCCAGCAGCGTATGGACAGGGAACTATGGCTACACCTTC

J: TRBJ2-3
V: TRBV7-2
D: .
size: .
CDR3: CASSWGPTDTQYF
DNA: TGTGCCAGCAGCTGGGGCCCCACAGATACGCAGTATTTT

J: TRBJ1-1
V: TRBV7-8
D: .
size: .
CDR3: CASSLYVRTEAFF
DNA: TGTGCCAGCAGCTTGTATGTGAGGACTGAAGCTTTCTTT

J: TRBJ1-2
V: TRBV7-9
D: TRBD1
size: .
CDR3: CASIRTGGQFDYGYTF
DNA: TGTGCCAGCATCAGGACAGGGGGCCAATTTGATTATGGCTACACCTTC

J: TRBJ1-2
V: TRBV28
D: .
size: .
CDR3: CATFQGGGDGYTF
DNA: TGTGCCACTTTTCAGGGTGGAGGGGATGGCTACACCTTC

J: TRBJ2-5
V: TRBV29-1
D: TRBD2
size: .
CDR3: CSGGLVSETQYF
DNA: TGCAGCGGAGGACTAGTCTCGGAGACCCAGTACTTC

J: TRBJ1-4
V: TRBV29-1
D: .
size: few
CDR3: CSAGEGPNEKLFF
DNA: TGCAGCGCGGGAGAGGGCCCTAATGAAAAACTGTTTTTT

J: TRBJ1-1
V: TRBV9
D: .
size: .
CDR3: CASSARVNTEAFF
DNA: TGTGCCAGCAGCGCAAGGGTTAACACTGAAGCTTTCTTT

J: TRBJ1-2
V: TRBV7-9
D: .
size: .
CDR3: CASGLKASGGYTF
DNA: TGTGCCAGCGGTCTTAAGGCCTCGGGCGGCTACACCTTC

J: TRBJ2-2
V: TRBV11-2
D: .
size: few
CDR3: CASTQGIYGTGELFF
DNA: TGTGCCAGCACCCAGGGGATTTATGGGACCGGGGAGCTGTTTTTT

J: TRBJ1-1
V: TRBV30
D: TRBD1
size: .
CDR3: CAWDGQGGNTEAFF
DNA: TGTGCCTGGGATGGACAGGGGGGAAACACTGAAGCTTTCTTT

J: TRBJ2-2
V: TRBV7-2
D: TRBD1
size: .
CDR3: CASSRQGGSVELFF
DNA: TGTGCCAGCAGCCGACAGGGCGGAAGCGTGGAGCTGTTTTTT

J: TRBJ1-4
V: TRBV9
D: TRBD1
size: .
CDR3: CASSVLPTGGEKLFF
DNA: TGTGCCAGCAGCGTACTCCCGACAGGGGGTGAAAAACTGTTTTTT

J: TRBJ2-5
V: TRBV11-2
D: .
size: .
CDR3: CASSLSAGTSRETQYF
DNA: TGTGCCAGCAGCTTATCGGCCGGGACCTCGAGGGAGACCCAGTACTTC

J: TRBJ2-7
V: TRBV21-1
D: .
size: .
CDR3: CASSKARGPYEQYF
DNA: TGTGCCAGCAGCAAAGCCCGGGGGCCCTACGAGCAGTACTTC

J: TRBJ2-1
V: TRBV7-8
D: .
size: .
CDR3: CASSLVYRGSGNEQFF
DNA: TGTGCCAGCAGCTTAGTTTATCGGGGGAGTGGCAATGAGCAGTTCTTC

J: TRBJ1-6
V: TRBV7-2
D: .
size: .
CDR3: CASTPGRGSSYNSPLHF
DNA: TGTGCCAGCACCCCTGGGCGGGGGTCGTCCTATAATTCACCCCTCCACTTT

J: TRBJ2-2
V: TRBV5-6
D: .
size: .
CDR3: CASSLETGELFF
DNA: TGTGCCAGCAGCTTGGAGACCGGGGAGCTGTTTTTT

J: TRBJ2-1
V: TRBV7-2
D: TRBD2
size: once
CDR3: CASSQGLAGGINEQFF
DNA: TGTGCCAGCAGCCAGGGACTAGCGGGAGGGATCAATGAGCAGTTCTTC

J: TRBJ2-2
V: TRBV7-3
D: TRBD1
size: .
CDR3: CASSARGSANTGELFF
DNA: TGTGCCAGCAGCGCCAGGGGGTCGGCGAACACCGGGGAGCTGTTTTTT

J: TRBJ2-3
V: TRBV18
D: .
size: .
CDR3: CASSPPRTETDTQYF
DNA: TGTGCCAGCTCACCACCGAGGACAGAAACAGATACGCAGTATTTT

J: TRBJ2-7
V: TRBV11-3
D: .
size: .
CDR3: CASSLAGRKDYEQYF
DNA: TGTGCCAGCAGCTTAGCCGGGAGAAAAGACTACGAGCAGTACTTC

J: TRBJ2-7
V: TRBV5-6
D: TRBD1
size: .
CDR3: CASGTGRYYEQYF
DNA: TGTGCCAGCGGGACAGGGCGCTACTACGAGCAGTACTTC

J: TRBJ2-7
V: TRBV6-5
D: .
size: .
CDR3: CASSYGPWVGTYEQYF
DNA: TGTGCCAGCAGTTACGGGCCCTGGGTTGGGACCTACGAGCAGTACTTC

J: TRBJ2-1
V: TRBV11-2
D: .
size: .
CDR3: CASSLGLGNEQFF
DNA: TGTGCCAGCAGCTTAGGACTAGGCAATGAGCAGTTCTTC

J: TRBJ1-2
V: TRBV11-1
D: .
size: .
CDR3: CASSLLPGQHGYTF
DNA: TGTGCCAGCAGCTTATTGCCGGGCCAGCATGGCTACACCTTC

J: TRBJ1-5
V: TRBV7-6
D: .
size: .
CDR3: CASSLGPGANQPQHF
DNA: TGTGCCAGCAGCTTGGGGCCAGGGGCTAATCAGCCCCAGCATTTT

J: TRBJ2-7
V: TRBV5-1
D: TRBD2
size: .
CDR3: CASSYWTSGYEQYF
DNA: TGCGCCAGCAGCTATTGGACTAGCGGGTACGAGCAGTACTTC

J: TRBJ2-1
V: TRBV5-4
D: .
size: .
CDR3: CASSLAQPRSSYNEQFF
DNA: TGTGCCAGCAGCTTGGCTCAGCCCAGAAGCTCCTACAATGAGCAGTTCTTC

J: TRBJ1-1
V: TRBV7-9
D: .
size: .
CDR3: CASSLGRAQAFF
DNA: TGTGCCAGCAGCTTAGGCAGGGCTCAAGCTTTCTTT

J: TRBJ1-2
V: TRBV6-5
D: .
size: .
CDR3: CASGQGDGYGYTF
DNA: TGTGCCAGCGGCCAGGGAGATGGATATGGCTACACCTTC

J: TRBJ1-1
V: TRBV7-6
D: TRBD1
size: .
CDR3: CASRETGGTEAFF
DNA: TGTGCCAGCAGGGAGACAGGGGGAACTGAAGCTTTCTTT

J: TRBJ2-3
V: TRBV4-1
D: TRBD2
size: .
CDR3: CASSQGGLAGGVTDTQYF
DNA: TGCGCCAGCAGCCAAGGTGGGCTAGCGGGAGGAGTTACAGATACGCAGTATTTT

J: TRBJ2-3
V: TRBV11-2
D: .
size: .
CDR3: CASSLGGAADTQYF
DNA: TGTGCCAGCAGCTTAGGGGGGGCGGCGGATACGCAGTATTTT

J: TRBJ2-5
V: TRBV7-9
D: TRBD1
size: .
CDR3: CASSTRDRGPETQYF
DNA: TGTGCCAGCAGCACCCGGGACAGGGGGCCGGAGACCCAGTACTTC

J: TRBJ2-7
V: TRBV5-6
D: TRBD2
size: .
CDR3: CASSMVTGGPYEQYF
DNA: TGTGCCAGCAGCATGGTAACGGGAGGGCCCTACGAGCAGTACTTC

J: TRBJ2-2
V: TRBV7-6
D: .
size: .
CDR3: CASSLLTGLVPTGELFF
DNA: TGTGCCAGCAGCTTACTTACTGGGCTGGTTCCGACCGGGGAGCTGTTTTTT

J: TRBJ2-1
V: TRBV28
D: TRBD2
size: .
CDR3: CASSLTSGGLNEQFF
DNA: TGTGCCAGCAGTCTGACTAGCGGGGGTCTCAATGAGCAGTTCTTC

J: TRBJ2-7
V: TRBV7-9
D: .
size: .
CDR3: CASSLDGGPFRYEQYF
DNA: TGTGCCAGCAGCCTAGATGGGGGGCCGTTTAGGTACGAGCAGTACTTC

J: TRBJ1-2
V: TRBV19
D: TRBD1
size: .
CDR3: CASSSPDRGGYGYTF
DNA: TGTGCCAGTAGTAGCCCCGACAGGGGCGGGTATGGCTACACCTTC

J: TRBJ2-3
V: TRBV7-8
D: .
size: .
CDR3: CASSLLLGTDTQYF
DNA: TGTGCCAGCAGCTTACTGTTGGGCACAGATACGCAGTATTTT

J: TRBJ1-5
V: TRBV10-1
D: TRBD1
size: .
CDR3: CASSAGTGGQPQHF
DNA: TGCGCCAGCAGTGCGGGGACAGGCGGGCAGCCCCAGCATTTT